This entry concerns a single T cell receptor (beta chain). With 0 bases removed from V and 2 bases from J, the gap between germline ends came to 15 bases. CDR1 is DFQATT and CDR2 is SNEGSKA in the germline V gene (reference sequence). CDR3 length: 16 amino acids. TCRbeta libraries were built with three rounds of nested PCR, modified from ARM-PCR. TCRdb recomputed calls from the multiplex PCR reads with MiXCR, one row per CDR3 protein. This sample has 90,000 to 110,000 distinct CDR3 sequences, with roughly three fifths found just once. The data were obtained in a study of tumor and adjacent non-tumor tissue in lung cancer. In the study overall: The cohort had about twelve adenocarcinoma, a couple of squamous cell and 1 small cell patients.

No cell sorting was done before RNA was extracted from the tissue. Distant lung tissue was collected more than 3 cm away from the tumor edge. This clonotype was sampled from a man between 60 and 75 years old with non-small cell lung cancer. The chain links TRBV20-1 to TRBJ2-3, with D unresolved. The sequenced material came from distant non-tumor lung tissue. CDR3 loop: CSARDRRRVNTDTQYF. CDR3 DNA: TGCAGTGCTAGAGATCGTAGAAGGGTTAACACAGATACGCAGTATTTT.